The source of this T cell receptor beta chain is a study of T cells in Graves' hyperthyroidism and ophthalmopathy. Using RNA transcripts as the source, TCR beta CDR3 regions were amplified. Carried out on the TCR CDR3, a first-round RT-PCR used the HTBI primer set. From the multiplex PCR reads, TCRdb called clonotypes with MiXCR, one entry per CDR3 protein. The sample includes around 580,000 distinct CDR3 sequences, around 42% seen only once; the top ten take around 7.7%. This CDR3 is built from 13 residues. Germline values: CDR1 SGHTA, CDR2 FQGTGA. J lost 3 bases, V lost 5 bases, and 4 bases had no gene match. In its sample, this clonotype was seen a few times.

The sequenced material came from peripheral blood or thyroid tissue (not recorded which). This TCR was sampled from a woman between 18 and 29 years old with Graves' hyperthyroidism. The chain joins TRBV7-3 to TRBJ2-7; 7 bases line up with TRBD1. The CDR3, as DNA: TGTGCCAGCAGCCAGACAGGGAACTACGAGCAGTACTTC. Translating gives CASSQTGNYEQYF.